The 7 T cell receptor beta chains given below trace back to one sample, sequenced in a study of response to subunit inactivated influenza vaccine. From the RT-PCR reads, TCRdb called clonotypes with MiXCR, one entry per CDR3 protein. The table lists about 300,000 distinct CDR3 sequences, about 20% of them singletons. Specimen: PBMCs from blood, collected about 19 months after vaccination. These receptors all stem from a man in his fifties or sixties who received an inactivated influenza vaccine.

The V call is TRBV5-5, the J call TRBJ2-3; D not certain. Trimming stripped 3 bases from V and 5 bases from J, with 10 bases between. There are 13 residues in the CDR3. The germline gives CDR1 SGHKS, CDR2 YYEKEE (reference sequence). CDR3 nucleotide sequence: TGTGCCAGCAGCTACAACCCGGGAGATACGCAGTATTTT. It encodes CASSYNPGDTQYF.

The chain uses TRBV19 and TRBJ1-2, with 7 bases that match TRBD1. The CDR3 is 15 residues long. V shed 6 bases, J shed 4 bases, and the junction held 11 bases outside the gene matches. Looked up from germline, CDR1 is LNHDA and CDR2 is SQIVND (reference sequence). The CDR3 DNA is TGTGCCAGTAGAAGACCGGGACAGACAAGCTATGGCTACACCTTC. Its translation: CASRRPGQTSYGYTF. Full variable domain (remainder filled in from reference TRBV19 and TRBJ1-2): DGGITQSPKYLFRKEGQNVTLSCEQNLNHDAMYWYRQDPGQGLRLIYYSQIVNDFQKGDIAEGYSVSREKKESFPLTVTSAQKNPTAFYLCASRRPGQTSYGYTFGSGTRLTVV.

This clonotype has more than one count but fewer than ten. The chain is built from TRBV12-3 or TRBV12-4 and TRBJ1-6, with 9 bases aligning to TRBD1. V was pared by 3 bases and J by 8 bases, with 17 bases of the junction left unmatched. The CDR3 is 19 amino acids. Here the CDR3 DNA reads TGTGCCAGCAGTTTTATAGCACGGTCGGGGGGGACAGGGTATTCACCCCTCCACTTT. Translation: CASSFIARSGGTGYSPLHF.

This chain uses TRBV7-8 with TRBJ1-2, with 8 bases lining up with TRBD1. The CDR3 has 14 residues. CDR1 and CDR2 from the germline V gene are SGHVS and FQNEAQ. V trimming: 6 bases; J trimming: 4 bases; junction bases outside the gene matches: 7. CDR3 loop: CASSSHTGGYGYTF. The DNA of the CDR3 is TGTGCCAGCAGTTCACATACAGGGGGCTATGGCTACACCTTC.

The V and J genes are TRBV12-3 or TRBV12-4 and TRBJ1-1; possibly TRBD1 for D (5 bases). V was cut by 7 bases and J by 1 base, with 16 bases left in between. CDR3 length: 15 residues. The DNA for the CDR3 is TGTGCCAGCACCCTCCAGGGCATCGGGAACACTGAAGCTTTCTTT. It encodes CASTLQGIGNTEAFF.

The chain combines TRBV5-1 with TRBJ2-5, with TRBD2 identical over 9 bases. The junction had 4 bases not matched to a gene; V was cut back by 3 bases and J by 1 base. Looked up from germline, CDR1 is SGHRS and CDR2 is YFSETQ. CDR3 length: 15 residues. DNA of the CDR3: TGCGCCAGCAGCTCCGTAGCGGGGGCCCAAGAGACCCAGTACTTC. Translation gives CASSSVAGAQETQYF.

J is TRBJ1-3 and V is TRBV9; no reliable D call. The CDR3 is 16 amino acids. In germline, CDR1 is SGDLS, CDR2 YYNGEE. Deletions cut 0 bases from V and 9 bases from J, with 19 bases between. The CDR3 protein is CASSVGLRADQGTIYF. The CDR3, as DNA: TGTGCCAGCAGCGTAGGTCTTAGGGCCGACCAAGGCACCATATATTTT.